Below, 2 T cell receptor beta chains from the same sample are listed, as sequenced in a study of T cells in localized non-small cell lung cancer. Clones were sequenced by immunoSEQ multiplex PCR, and TCRdb holds only the in-frame ones, with some missing. The sample records around 91,000 clones, approximately 90% being singletons. The material was peripheral blood, obtained before any cancer treatment. The source of these receptors is a man aged 35 to 69 with stage I squamous cell lung carcinoma.

J is TRBJ2-3 and V is TRBV5-1, with 10 bases that match TRBD2. Trimming removed 4 bases from V and 4 bases from J; junction bases left unmatched: 15. CDR1 is SGHRS, CDR2 YFSETQ, per germline. The CDR3 is 18 residues long. The CDR3 spells CASSPGRSGGVLADTQYF. CDR3 nucleotide sequence: TGCGCCAGCAGCCCTGGACGCAGCGGGGGGGTTCTGGCAGATACGCAGTATTTT.

Only one count was recorded for this clone. The V and J genes are TRBV10-3 and TRBJ1-1; TRBD1 is a possible D gene (6 bases). Trimming stripped 0 bases from V and 4 bases from J, with 15 bases between. Germline V CDR1 and CDR2: ENHRY, SYGVKD. The CDR3 has 16 residues. In DNA form, the CDR3 reads TGTGCCATCAGTGAGTCTGGGGGCGCGGACGGCACTGAAGCTTTCTTT. Its protein product is CAISESGGADGTEAFF.